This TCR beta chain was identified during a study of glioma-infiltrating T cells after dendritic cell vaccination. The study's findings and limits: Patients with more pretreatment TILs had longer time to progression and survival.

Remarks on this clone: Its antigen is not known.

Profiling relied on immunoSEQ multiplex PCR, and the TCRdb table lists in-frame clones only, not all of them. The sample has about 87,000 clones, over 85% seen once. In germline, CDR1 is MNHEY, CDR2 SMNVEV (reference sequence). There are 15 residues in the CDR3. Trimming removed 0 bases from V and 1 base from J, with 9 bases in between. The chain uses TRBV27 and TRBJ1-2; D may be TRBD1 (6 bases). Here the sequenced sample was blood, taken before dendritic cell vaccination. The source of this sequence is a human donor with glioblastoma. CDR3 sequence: CASSLSQGLNYGYTF. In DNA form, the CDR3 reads TGTGCCAGCAGTTTATCGCAGGGGCTTAACTATGGCTACACCTTC.